The clone carrying this T cell receptor (beta chain) was counted a few times. The TCRbeta library was prepared with unique molecular identifiers. TCRdb recomputed calls from the PCR reads with MiXCR, one row per CDR3 protein. The sample carries some 500,000 distinct CDR3 sequences, approximately 32% recorded once. Germline CDR1 reads DFQATT; CDR2 reads SNEGSKA (reference sequence). This CDR3 has 18 amino acids. Trimming took 3 bases from V and 2 from J; bases not matched to a gene: 11. The source of the sample is a study of T-cell reconstitution after alpha-beta-depleted transplantation in children. The receptor was isolated from a human donor who donated a stem cell graft to a child with aplastic anemia. The source was PBMCs from the stem cell graft donor, collected from the stem cell graft. The chain is built from TRBV20-1 and TRBJ1-5; 12 bases fit TRBD1. The CDR3 nucleotides read TGCAGTGCTAGGGCCCCCGGGGGACAGGGGGCGGGCAATCAGCCCCAGCATTTT. This encodes CSARAPGGQGAGNQPQHF.